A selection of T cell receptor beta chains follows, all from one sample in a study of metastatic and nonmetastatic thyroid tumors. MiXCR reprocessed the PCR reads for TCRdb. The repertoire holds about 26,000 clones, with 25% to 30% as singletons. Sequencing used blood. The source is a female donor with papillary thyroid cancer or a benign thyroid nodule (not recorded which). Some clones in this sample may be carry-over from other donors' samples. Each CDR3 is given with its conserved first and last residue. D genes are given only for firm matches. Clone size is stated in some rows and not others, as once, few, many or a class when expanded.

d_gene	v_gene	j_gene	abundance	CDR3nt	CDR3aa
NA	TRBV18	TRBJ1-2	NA	TGTGCCAGCTCACAAGAGGTAGGGTATGGCTACACCTTC	CASSQEVGYGYTF
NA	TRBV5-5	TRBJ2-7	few	TGTGCCAGCATACCTGGGGGAGGATCCTACGAGCAGTACTTC	CASIPGGGSYEQYF
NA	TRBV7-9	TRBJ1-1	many	TGTGCCAGCAGCGCCCAGGGACTGCCTTACACTGAAGCTTTCTTT	CASSAQGLPYTEAFF
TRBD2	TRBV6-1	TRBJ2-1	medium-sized	TGTGCCAGCAGTACCCCGGCTAGCGGATACTACAATGAGCAGTTCTTC	CASSTPASGYYNEQFF
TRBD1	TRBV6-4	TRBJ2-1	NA	TGTGCCAGCAGTGACGGACAGGGGAACAATGAGCAGTTCTTC	CASSDGQGNNEQFF
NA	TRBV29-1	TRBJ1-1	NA	TGCAGCGTTAGCGGGAACACTGAAGCTTTCTTT	CSVSGNTEAFF
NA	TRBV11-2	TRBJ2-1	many	TGTGCCAGCAGCTTAAATCCTCCGCCTCAGAGCTCCTACAATGAGCAGTTCTTC	CASSLNPPPQSSYNEQFF
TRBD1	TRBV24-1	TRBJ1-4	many	TGTGCCACCTCGACAGGGAGTAATGAAAAACTGTTTTTT	CATSTGSNEKLFF
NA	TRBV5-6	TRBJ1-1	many	TGTGCCAGCAGCTTGGGTCTTTCGGGCGGCCCCACTGAAGCTTTCTTT	CASSLGLSGGPTEAFF
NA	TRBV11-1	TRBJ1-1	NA	TGTGCCAGCATCTCACGGGAGGCGCCCCGGGGTACTGAAGCTTTCTTT	CASISREAPRGTEAFF
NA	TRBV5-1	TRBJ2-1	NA	TGCGCCAGCAGCTTGGCCTTGGTGGGGAGAAACAATGAGCAGTTCTTC	CASSLALVGRNNEQFF
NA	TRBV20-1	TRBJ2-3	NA	TGCAGTGCTAGATCGGGCGAGAGTCTCACAGATACGCAGTATTTT	CSARSGESLTDTQYF
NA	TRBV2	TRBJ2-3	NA	TGTGCCATCATCAAAGGGAGCGATACGCAGTATTTT	CAIIKGSDTQYF
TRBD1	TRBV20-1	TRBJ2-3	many	TGCAGTGCTAGAGGAGGGACAGCAACAGATACGCAGTATTTT	CSARGGTATDTQYF
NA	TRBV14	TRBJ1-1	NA	TGTGCCAGCAGCCAAGCCGGGGGTGATATGAACACTGAAGCTTTCTTT	CASSQAGGDMNTEAFF
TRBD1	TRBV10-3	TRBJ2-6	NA	TGTGCCATCAGTGAGGGGGCGGCAGGGGGCTGCTCTGTGGCCAACGTCCTGACTTTC	CAISEGAAGGCSVANVLTF
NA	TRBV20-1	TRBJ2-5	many	TGCAGTGCCCCCCGTCTTTCGGGGGATTATGGAGAGACCCAGTACTTC	CSAPRLSGDYGETQYF
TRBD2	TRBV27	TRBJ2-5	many	TGTGCCAGCACCCCAAATCCCGGGACGAGCGGGAGTAGCGCTGAGACCCAGTACTTC	CASTPNPGTSGSSAETQYF
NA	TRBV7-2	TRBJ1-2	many	TGTGCCAGCAGCGGCGGGACCGGGGGCGGCTATGGCTACACCTTC	CASSGGTGGGYGYTF
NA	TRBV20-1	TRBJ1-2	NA	TGCAGTGCTAGAGAGGGACAATTGGGCTACACCTTC	CSAREGQLGYTF
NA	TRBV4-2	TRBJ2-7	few	TGTGCCAGCAGCCAAGATTTGGGCGACAGTGCCTACGAGCAGTACTTC	CASSQDLGDSAYEQYF
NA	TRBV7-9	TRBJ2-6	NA	TGTGCCAGCTGGGTCTCGGCCAACGTCCTGACTTTC	CASWVSANVLTF
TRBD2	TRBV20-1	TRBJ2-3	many	TGCAGTGCTAGGGAACTAGCGGGCCCTAGCACAGATACGCAGTATTTT	CSARELAGPSTDTQYF
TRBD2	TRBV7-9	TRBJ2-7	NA	TGTGCCAGCAGCTTGAGCGGGAGACCTTCCTACGAGCAGTACTTC	CASSLSGRPSYEQYF
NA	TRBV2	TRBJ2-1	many	TGTGCCAGCAGATGGGAGACAACCTACAATGAGCAGTTCTTC	CASRWETTYNEQFF
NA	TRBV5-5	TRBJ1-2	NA	TGTGCCAGCATCTTGACAGGTTCAAGCTATGGCTACACCTTC	CASILTGSSYGYTF
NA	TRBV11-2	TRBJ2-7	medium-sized	TGTGCCAGCAGCGAAGGCCCCGGGAGTACGTACGAGCAGTACTTC	CASSEGPGSTYEQYF
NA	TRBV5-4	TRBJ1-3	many	TGTGCCAGCAGCTTGGGCCCGGGGGCGGACACCATATATTTT	CASSLGPGADTIYF
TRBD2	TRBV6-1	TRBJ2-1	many	TGTGCCAGCAGACGGACTAGCGGACACAATGAGCAGTTCTTC	CASRRTSGHNEQFF
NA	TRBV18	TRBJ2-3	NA	TGTGCCAGCTCACCCCGGACAGACAGCACAGATACGCAGTATTTT	CASSPRTDSTDTQYF
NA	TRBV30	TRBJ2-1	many	TGTGCCTGGAGGGACTTCGGATACAATGAGCAGTTCTTC	CAWRDFGYNEQFF
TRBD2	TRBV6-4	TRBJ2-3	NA	TGTGCCAGCAGTGAAGCGGGAGCCACAGATACGCAGTATTTT	CASSEAGATDTQYF
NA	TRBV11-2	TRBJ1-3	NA	TGTGCCAGCAGCCCGAATACAGGACTCTCTGGAAACACCATATATTTT	CASSPNTGLSGNTIYF